This T cell receptor beta chain derives from a study of shared clonotypes between healthy human individuals. On this clone itself: The antigen remains unidentified.

Findings and caveats of the study: Non-shared clonotypes were found to have lower generation probabilities than the clonotypes that were shared by all four of the sorted-subset donors.

CDR1 SGHTA and CDR2 FQGNSA come from the germline V gene. CDR3 size: 13 residues. The V and J ends lost 2 bases and 4 bases respectively, with 7 bases between them. HIV-negative, healthy adults without recent acute infections or vaccinations were the donors. Each donor was a Caucasian adult residing in Nashville, Tennessee. This table comes from immunoSEQ multiplex PCR, and its TCRdb copy is limited to in-frame clones, with some not included. Of 2,100,000 or so clones listed, roughly 95% are singletons. This receptor was obtained from a man younger than 30 in good health. The sequencing sample was made of naive CD4+ T cells sorted from blood. The sample's subset: CD45RA+ positively selected. The chain joins TRBV7-2 to TRBJ2-3, with a weak D call TRBD2 (5 bases). The CDR3 reads CASSLNGADTQYF. In nucleotides, the CDR3 is TGTGCCAGCAGCTTAAACGGGGCAGATACGCAGTATTTT.